Sequencing of this T cell receptor beta chain was carried out in a study of neurological immune-mediated disorders. Synthesis of cDNA was accomplished via 5'RACE employing 10-nucleotide random UMIs. TCRdb reprocessed the 5' RACE reads via MiXCR and lists one record per CDR3 protein. The sample records fewer than 50,000 distinct CDR3 sequences, 2.5% being singletons. The table lists this clonotype with many counts. The antigen is not known. Unsorted libraries were prepared from 2 million PBMCs that had been stored at -80 C. General study points: CDR3 amino acid sequences found in expanded clones were never shared across subjects, suggesting private repertoires in all groups.

The CDR3 has 14 residues. Trimming took 5 bases from V and 4 from J; bases not matched to a gene: 3. Germline V gives CDR1 MNHNS, CDR2 SASEGT. The sample comprised PBMCs. The rearrangement links TRBV6-1 to TRBJ2-3; 10 positions agree with TRBD2. This sequence originates from a man under 40 with multiple sclerosis. DNA for the CDR3: TGTGCCAGCAGTCTTAGCGGGAGGCCAGATACGCAGTATTTT. Protein: CASSLSGRPDTQYF.